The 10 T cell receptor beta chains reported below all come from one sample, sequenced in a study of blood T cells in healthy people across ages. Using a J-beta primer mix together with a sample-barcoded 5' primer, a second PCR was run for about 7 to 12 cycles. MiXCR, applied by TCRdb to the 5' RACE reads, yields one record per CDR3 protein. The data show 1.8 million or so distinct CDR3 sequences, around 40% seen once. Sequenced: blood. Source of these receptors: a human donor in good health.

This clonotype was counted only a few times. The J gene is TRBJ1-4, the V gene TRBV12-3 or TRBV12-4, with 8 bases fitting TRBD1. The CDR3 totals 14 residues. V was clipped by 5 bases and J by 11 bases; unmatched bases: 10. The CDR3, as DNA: TGTGCCAGCAGTGTGACAGGGGTCCGAGGGAAACTGTTTTTT. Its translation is CASSVTGVRGKLFF.

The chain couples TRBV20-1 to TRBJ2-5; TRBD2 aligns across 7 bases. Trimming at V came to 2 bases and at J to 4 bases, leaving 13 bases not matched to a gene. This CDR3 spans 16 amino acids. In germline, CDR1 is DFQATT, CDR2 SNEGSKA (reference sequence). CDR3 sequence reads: CSARSHWGGIGETQYF. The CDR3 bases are TGCAGTGCTAGATCCCACTGGGGGGGGATTGGAGAGACCCAGTACTTC.

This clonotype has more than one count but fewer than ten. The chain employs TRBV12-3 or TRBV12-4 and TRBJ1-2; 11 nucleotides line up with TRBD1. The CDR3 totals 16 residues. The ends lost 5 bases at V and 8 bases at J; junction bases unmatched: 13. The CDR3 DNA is TGTGCCAGCAGTCCCGCCGGGACAGGGGGGTGGGGAGGCTACACCTTC. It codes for CASSPAGTGGWGGYTF.

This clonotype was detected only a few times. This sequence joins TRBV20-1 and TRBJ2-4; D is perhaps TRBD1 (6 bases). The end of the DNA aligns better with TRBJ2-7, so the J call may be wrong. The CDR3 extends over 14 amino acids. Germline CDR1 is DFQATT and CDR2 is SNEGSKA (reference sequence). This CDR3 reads CSATEQGRTYEQYF. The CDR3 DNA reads TGCAGTGCGACCGAACAGGGACGCACTTACGAGCAGTACTTC.

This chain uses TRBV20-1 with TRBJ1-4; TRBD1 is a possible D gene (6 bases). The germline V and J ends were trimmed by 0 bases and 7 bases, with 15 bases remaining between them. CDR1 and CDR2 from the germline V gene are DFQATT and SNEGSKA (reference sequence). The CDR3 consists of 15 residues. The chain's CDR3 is CSARDSRTVSEKLFF. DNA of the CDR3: TGCAGTGCTAGAGACTCCCGGACAGTTTCTGAAAAACTGTTTTTT.

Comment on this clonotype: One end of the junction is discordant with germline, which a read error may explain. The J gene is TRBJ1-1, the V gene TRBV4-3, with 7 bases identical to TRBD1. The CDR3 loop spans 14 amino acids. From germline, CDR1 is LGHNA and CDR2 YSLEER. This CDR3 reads CASGHGDRNTEAFF. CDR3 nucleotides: TGCGCCAGCGGCCACGGGGACAGGAACACTGAAGCTTTCTTT.

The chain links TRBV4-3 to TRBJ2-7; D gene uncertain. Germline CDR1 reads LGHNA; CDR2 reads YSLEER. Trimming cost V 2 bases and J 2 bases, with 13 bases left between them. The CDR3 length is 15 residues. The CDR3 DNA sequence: TGCGCCAGCAGCCAAAGGATGGAAAGAGCCTACGAGCAGTACTTC. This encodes CASSQRMERAYEQYF.

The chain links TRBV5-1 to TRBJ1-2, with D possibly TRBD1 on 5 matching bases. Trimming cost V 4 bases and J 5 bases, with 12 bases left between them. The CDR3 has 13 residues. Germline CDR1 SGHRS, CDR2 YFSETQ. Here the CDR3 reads CASSTSGTYGYTF. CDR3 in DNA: TGCGCCAGCAGCACATCCGGGACTTATGGCTACACCTTC.

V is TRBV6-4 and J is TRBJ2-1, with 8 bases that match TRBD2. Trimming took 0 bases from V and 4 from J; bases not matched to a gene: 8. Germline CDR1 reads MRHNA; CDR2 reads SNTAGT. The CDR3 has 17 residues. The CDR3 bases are TGTGCCAGCAGTGACTCGAAGGTTGCGGGGGGTTACAATGAGCAGTTCTTC. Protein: CASSDSKVAGGYNEQFF.

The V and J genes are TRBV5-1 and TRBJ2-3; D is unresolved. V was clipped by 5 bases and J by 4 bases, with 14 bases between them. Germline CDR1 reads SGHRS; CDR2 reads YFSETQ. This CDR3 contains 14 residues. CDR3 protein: CASRPSAPPDTQYF. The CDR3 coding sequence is TGCGCCAGCAGACCTTCGGCCCCCCCAGATACGCAGTATTTT.